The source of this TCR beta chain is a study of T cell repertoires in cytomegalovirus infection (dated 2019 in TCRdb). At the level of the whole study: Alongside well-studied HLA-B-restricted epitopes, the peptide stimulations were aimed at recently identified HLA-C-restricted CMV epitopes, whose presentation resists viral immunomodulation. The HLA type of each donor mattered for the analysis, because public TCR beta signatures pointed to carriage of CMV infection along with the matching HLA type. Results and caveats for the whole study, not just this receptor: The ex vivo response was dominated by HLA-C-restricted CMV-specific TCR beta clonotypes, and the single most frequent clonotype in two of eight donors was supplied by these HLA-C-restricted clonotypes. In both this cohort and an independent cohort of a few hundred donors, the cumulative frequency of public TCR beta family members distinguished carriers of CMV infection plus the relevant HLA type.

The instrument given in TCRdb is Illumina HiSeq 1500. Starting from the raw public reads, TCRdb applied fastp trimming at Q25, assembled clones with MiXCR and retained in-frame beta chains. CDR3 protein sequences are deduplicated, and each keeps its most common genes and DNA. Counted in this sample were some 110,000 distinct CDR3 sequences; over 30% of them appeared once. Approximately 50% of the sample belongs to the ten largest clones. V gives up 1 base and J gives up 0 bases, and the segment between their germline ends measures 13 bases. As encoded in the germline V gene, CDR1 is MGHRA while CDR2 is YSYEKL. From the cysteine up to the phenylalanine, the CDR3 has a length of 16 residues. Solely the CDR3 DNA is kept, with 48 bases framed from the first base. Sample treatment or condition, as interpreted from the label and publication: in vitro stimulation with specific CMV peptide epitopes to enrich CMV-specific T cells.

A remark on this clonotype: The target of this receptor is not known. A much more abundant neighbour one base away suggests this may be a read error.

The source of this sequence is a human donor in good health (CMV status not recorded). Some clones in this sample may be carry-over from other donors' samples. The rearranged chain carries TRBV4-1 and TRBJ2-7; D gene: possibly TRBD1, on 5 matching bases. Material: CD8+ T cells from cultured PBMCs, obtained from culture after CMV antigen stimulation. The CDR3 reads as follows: CASSQGRTLSSYEQYF. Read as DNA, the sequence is TGCGCCAGCAGCCAAGGGCGGACACTCAGCTCCTACGAGCAGTACTTC.